These T cell receptor beta chains were read from a single sample in a study of cytomegalovirus exposure and HLA in healthy donors. Libraries were prepared by immunoSEQ multiplex PCR; TCRdb keeps only in-frame clonotypes and omits some of them. This sample has about 130,000 clones, with around 77% found just once. The sequencing input was PBMCs. All receptors derive from a man aged 25 to 40 in good health. The CDR3 runs from the conserved cysteine through the conserved F or W. Each record gives: J gene, V gene, D gene, clone size, CDR3 DNA, CDR3 protein. D genes are given only for firm matches. A row's size may be missing; if present it is once, few, many or a size class.

J: TRBJ2-5
V: TRBV19
D: -
size: once
DNA: TGTGCCAGTAGTTTGGGACTCCCAGAGACCCAGTACTTC
CDR3: CASSLGLPETQYF

J: TRBJ2-7
V: TRBV6-5
D: -
size: -
DNA: TGTGCCAGCAGTCATAGCTCCTACGAGCAGTACTTC
CDR3: CASSHSSYEQYF

J: TRBJ2-1
V: TRBV6-6
D: -
size: -
DNA: TGTGCCAGCAGGGACACTTTCCCCAATGAGCAGTTCTTC
CDR3: CASRDTFPNEQFF

J: TRBJ2-7
V: TRBV10-3
D: TRBD1
size: once
DNA: TGTGCCATCAGTGATGAGGGTGTCGGGACAGGTTCCTACGAGCAGTACTTC
CDR3: CAISDEGVGTGSYEQYF

J: TRBJ2-5
V: TRBV1
D: -
size: -
DNA: TGCACCAGCAGCCAAGATATGAGGCAGACGACGGGAAAGGAGACCCAGTACTTC
CDR3: CTSSQDMRQTTGKETQYF

J: TRBJ2-7
V: TRBV27
D: TRBD2
size: -
DNA: TGTGCCAGCAGGCCATGGGGAGCGGGAGGGTCAGTCGAGCAGTACTTC
CDR3: CASRPWGAGGSVEQYF

J: TRBJ2-7
V: TRBV27
D: TRBD2
size: -
DNA: TGTGCCAGCAGCTGGATTGGCGGGGGCTACGAGCAGTACTTC
CDR3: CASSWIGGGYEQYF

J: TRBJ2-3
V: TRBV7-2
D: -
size: few
DNA: TGTGCCAGCAGCCCCCGATCAGCGCGCACAGATACGCAGTATTTT
CDR3: CASSPRSARTDTQYF

J: TRBJ2-1
V: TRBV4-1
D: TRBD1
size: few
DNA: TGCGCCAGCAGCCACCCGTGGGACAGGGGTGGTAATGAGCAGTTCTTC
CDR3: CASSHPWDRGGNEQFF

J: TRBJ2-1
V: TRBV14
D: -
size: few
DNA: TGTGCCAGCAGCCAAGGGGAGCACAATGAGCAGTTCTTC
CDR3: CASSQGEHNEQFF

J: TRBJ1-6
V: TRBV4-1
D: TRBD1
size: once
DNA: TGCGCCAGCAGCCAAGGCACGGGGGACAGGGTGGATTCACCCCTCCACTTT
CDR3: CASSQGTGDRVDSPLHF